In its sample, the clone carrying this T cell receptor beta chain was seen a few times. For the second PCR, which ran for about 7 to 11 cycles, a sample-barcoded 5' primer and a J-beta primer mix were used. From the 5' RACE reads, TCRdb called clonotypes with MiXCR, one entry per CDR3 protein. Seen here are 1 million or so distinct CDR3 sequences, under 55% observed once, and the top ten hold 15% to 20%. The sample originates from a study of blood T cells in healthy people across ages. Germline loops: CDR1 SEHNR, CDR2 FQNEAQ (reference sequence). The CDR3 is 16 residues long. Trimming shortened V by 1 base and J by 1 base, and 13 bases separated the two germline ends.

The V and J genes are TRBV7-9 and TRBJ1-1; no firm D call. Source material: blood. The receptor was derived from a woman aged 55-69 years in good health. In DNA form, the CDR3 reads TGTGCCAGCAGCTTAGAAGGCAGGTGGGCGAACACTGAAGCTTTCTTT. Residues: CASSLEGRWANTEAFF.